This T cell receptor beta chain was captured by sequencing in a study of CD8 T cells in ankylosing spondylitis (dated by TCRdb to 2017 to 2019). As for the study more broadly: To find TCR variants linked to disease, the study profiled T cell receptor beta repertoires in ankylosing spondylitis patients and healthy donors. The whole study cohort included about a hundred healthy donors and some 27 ankylosing spondylitis patients. Peripheral blood was sampled, and synovial fluid was also collected from ankylosing spondylitis patients.

Broad study findings and their caveats: In peripheral blood, the disease-linked clones were found at relatively low frequencies and had a CD8+ phenotype. According to the report, matched synovial fluid samples from ankylosing spondylitis patients were significantly enriched for the disease-linked clones. A TCR beta motif made up of several highly homologous amino acid variants appeared to be characteristic of blood from ankylosing spondylitis patients. Some TCR beta motif variants had previously been reported in synovial fluid and blood of reactive arthritis patients, which suggested common disease-initiation mechanisms.

The instrument given in TCRdb is Illumina HiSeq 2500. Quantitative 5'-RACE with molecular barcodes was used to prepare TCR beta libraries. In the authors' own workflow: Disease-linked TCR variants were identified with a new computational method built on a probabilistic model of VDJ rearrangement. TCRdb reprocessed the public reads (quality trimming at Q25 with fastp, clone calling with MiXCR) and kept in-frame beta chains. Each CDR3 protein gets just one entry, which takes the most common genes and DNA from the rows behind it. Clone size and V and J calls follow TCRdb, not the original study. The sample profile shows some 200,000 distinct CDR3 sequences; 10% to 15% of them were found once. Jointly, the top ten make up approximately 16% of the sample. From the cysteine through the phenylalanine, the CDR3 covers 15 amino acids. CDR3 DNA only is kept here, 45 bases in frame from base 1. V sheds 0 bases and J sheds 6 bases, leaving 13 bases between their ends. From a lookup of the germline V gene, CDR1 and CDR2 are SGHDT and YYEEEE.

In regard to this clonotype: The clone's antigen remains unknown. Base qualities are not provided; no much larger clone lies one nucleotide away.

The sequence joins TRBV5-6 to TRBJ2-1, and TRBD1 may be the D gene, going by 6 matching bases. The sample taken for sequencing was blood, either unsorted or a sorted T cell fraction (not recorded which). The receptor comes from a male donor with ankylosing spondylitis or in good health (not recorded which). DNA sequence: TGTGCCAGCAGCTTGGGAGGGGGTGCGGCCAATGAGCAGTTCTTC. Its product reads: CASSLGGGAANEQFF.